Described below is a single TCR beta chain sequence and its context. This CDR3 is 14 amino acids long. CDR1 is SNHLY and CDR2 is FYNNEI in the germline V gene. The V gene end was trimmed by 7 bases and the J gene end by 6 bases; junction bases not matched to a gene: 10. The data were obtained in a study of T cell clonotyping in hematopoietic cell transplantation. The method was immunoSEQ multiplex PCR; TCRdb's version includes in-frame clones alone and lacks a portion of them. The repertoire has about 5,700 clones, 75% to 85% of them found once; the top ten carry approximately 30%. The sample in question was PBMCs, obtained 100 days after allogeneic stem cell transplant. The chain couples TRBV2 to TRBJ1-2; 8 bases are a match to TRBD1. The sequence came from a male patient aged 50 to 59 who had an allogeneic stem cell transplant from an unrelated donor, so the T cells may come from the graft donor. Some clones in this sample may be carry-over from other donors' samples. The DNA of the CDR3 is TGTGCCAGCAAATACCTCAGGGGGCCGAATGGCTACACCTTC. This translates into CASKYLRGPNGYTF.